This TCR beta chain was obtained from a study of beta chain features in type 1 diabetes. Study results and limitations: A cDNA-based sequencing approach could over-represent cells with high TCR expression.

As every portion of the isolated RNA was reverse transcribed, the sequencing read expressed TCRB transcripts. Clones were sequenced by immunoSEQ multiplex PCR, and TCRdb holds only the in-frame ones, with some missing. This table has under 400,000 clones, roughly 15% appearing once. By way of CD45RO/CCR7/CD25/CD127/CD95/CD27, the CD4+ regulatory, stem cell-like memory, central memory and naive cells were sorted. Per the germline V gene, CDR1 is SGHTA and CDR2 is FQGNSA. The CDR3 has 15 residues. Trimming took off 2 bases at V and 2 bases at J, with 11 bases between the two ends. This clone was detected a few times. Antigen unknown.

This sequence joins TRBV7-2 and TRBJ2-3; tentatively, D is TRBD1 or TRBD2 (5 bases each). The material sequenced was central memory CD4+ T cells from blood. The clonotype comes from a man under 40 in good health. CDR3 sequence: CASSLMPGTTDTQYF. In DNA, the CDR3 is TGTGCCAGCAGCTTAATGCCAGGGACCACAGATACGCAGTATTTT.